A single sample is the source of the 21 T cell receptor beta chains below, sequenced in a study of regulatory T cells in long-lasting Graves disease. Time point of the sample: newly diagnosed GD, antithyroid drugs for less than 3 months. PBMCs provided the RNA from which the TCR library was made. Arm-PCR of CDR3 regions and iRepertoire HTBI primers were used to build TCR beta libraries. TCRdb reprocessed the multiplex PCR reads via MiXCR and lists one record per CDR3 protein. The table records some 370,000 distinct CDR3 sequences, 12% of them present only once. The data also belong to a second study, concerning T cells in Graves' hyperthyroidism and ophthalmopathy.

The sample in question was peripheral blood mononuclear cells (PBMCs), obtained at new diagnosis, from a patient treated with antithyroid drugs. The receptors originated from a woman aged 18-29 years with Graves disease.

The chain recombines TRBV6-2 or TRBV6-3 with TRBJ2-7, with D perhaps matching TRBD1 (6 bases). Germline V gene sequence: CDR1 MNHEY, CDR2 SVGEGT. The V end was cut by 2 bases, the J end by 7 bases, with 15 bases between. This CDR3 is built from 14 residues. CDR3 amino acids: CASSYPRGDAEQYV. CDR3 sequence (DNA): TGTGCCAGCAGTTACCCCAGGGGCGACGCGGAGCAGTACGTC.

The chain carries TRBV19 and TRBJ1-5; tentative D call: TRBD1 (6 bases). Germline lookup yields CDR1 LNHDA and CDR2 SQIVND (reference sequence). The V gene lost 4 bases and the J gene lost 7 bases, with 14 bases spanning the gap. The CDR3 has 14 amino acids. In DNA, the CDR3 is TGTGCCAGTAGTACAGCAGGGGTTTTACAGCCCCAGCATTTT. Encoded protein: CASSTAGVLQPQHF.

Many counts were recorded for this clonotype. The chain is built from TRBV7-2 and TRBJ2-3; the D is unclear. Germline loops: CDR1 SGHTA, CDR2 FQGNSA. The CDR3 extends over 13 amino acids. Trimming cost V 4 bases and J 3 bases, with 8 bases left between them. This CDR3 reads CASSSPGTDTQYF. The CDR3 nucleotides are TGTGCCAGCAGCTCTCCTGGGACAGATACGCAGTATTTT.

This chain uses TRBV15 with TRBJ2-2; 8 bases agree with TRBD2. Losses at the gene ends were 1 base for V and 5 bases for J; bases not matched to a gene: 6. CDR1 is LNHNV and CDR2 is YYDKDF in the germline V gene (reference sequence). The CDR3 is made up of 16 amino acids. CDR3 sequence reads: CATSRGGRTGTGELFF. CDR3 nucleotides: TGTGCCACCAGCAGAGGCGGGAGGACCGGAACCGGGGAGCTGTTTTTT.

CDR3 nucleotide sequence: TGTGCCAGCAGCTTTGGTGCCAGGTCGTCGGGAGCTTTCTTT. Protein: CASSFGARSSGAFF. The chain is built from TRBV7-9 and TRBJ1-1; no definite D call. V lost 3 bases, J lost 10 bases, and 18 bases lay in between. CDR1 SEHNR and CDR2 FQNEAQ come from the germline V gene (reference sequence). The CDR3 length is 14 residues. The full variable domain, its missing parts supplied by reference TRBV7-9 and TRBJ1-1, is DTGVSQNPRHKITKRGQNVTFRCDPISEHNRLYWYRQTLGQGPEFLTYFQNEAQLEKSRLLSDRFSAERPKGSFSTLEIQRTEQGDSAMYLCASSFGARSSGAFFGQGTRLTVV.

This clonotype was found many times. J is TRBJ1-1 and V is TRBV13; 8 bases map to TRBD1. This CDR3 contains 14 residues. Germline assignment: CDR1 PRHDT and CDR2 FYEKMQ (reference sequence). V was pared by 6 bases and J by 1 base, with 4 bases of the junction left unmatched. CDR3 bases: TGTGCCAGCAGAGCGACAGGGGAGAACACTGAAGCTTTCTTT. Amino acid sequence: CASRATGENTEAFF.

There are many counts of this clonotype. The CDR3 region is CSVGQGRETQYF. The CDR3 nucleotides are TGCAGCGTTGGACAGGGGCGGGAGACCCAGTACTTC. The chain carries TRBV29-1 and TRBJ2-5; 8 bases fit TRBD1. The junction had 3 bases not matched to a gene; V was cut back by 4 bases and J by 5 bases. The V gene's germline CDR1 is SQVTM and CDR2 ANQGSEA. There are 12 residues in the CDR3.

V and J are TRBV7-3 and TRBJ2-1; D ambiguous. The CDR3 spans 15 residues. The V gene's germline CDR1 is SGHTA and CDR2 FQGTGA. With 3 bases removed from V and 2 bases from J, the gap between germline ends came to 11 bases. The CDR3 region is CASSFRETTYNEQFF. CDR3 nucleotide sequence: TGTGCCAGCAGCTTCCGAGAAACTACCTACAATGAGCAGTTCTTC.

As concerns this clonotype: Given a much more abundant clone one base away, this may be a read error. CDR3 DNA sequence: TGTGCCAGCGGTCAGGGGACTGGAAACACCATATATTTT. Translation gives CASGQGTGNTIYF. V and J are TRBV28 and TRBJ1-3; tentatively, D is TRBD1 (6 bases). The CDR3 covers 13 residues. Germline V lookup: CDR1 MDHEN, CDR2 SYDVKM. V was pared by 8 bases and J by 2 bases, with 10 bases between.

This clonotype was counted many times. The CDR3 DNA sequence: TGTGCCAGTAGTATGTGGACGGGCCGGGGCAGAGAGACCCAGTACTTC. Amino acids: CASSMWTGRGRETQYF. This chain connects TRBV19 to TRBJ2-5; D is possibly TRBD1 or TRBD2 (5 bases each). Germline V gene data show CDR1 as LNHDA and CDR2 as SQIVND (reference sequence). Deletions cut 3 bases from V and 4 bases from J, with 18 bases between. This CDR3 is built from 16 residues.

This clonotype has just a few counts. This CDR3 is CASSLLAGTNTGELFF. In DNA, the CDR3 is TGTGCCAGCAGTTTATTGGCCGGGACCAACACCGGGGAGCTGTTTTTT. The chain combines TRBV28 with TRBJ2-2; D possibly uses TRBD1 or TRBD2 (5 bases each). V lost 1 base to trimming and J lost 2 bases, with 11 bases between them. This CDR3 is 16 amino acids long. The germline gives CDR1 MDHEN, CDR2 SYDVKM.

The rearrangement uses TRBV6-5 and TRBJ2-4, with D perhaps matching TRBD2 (7 bases). Per germline, CDR1 MNHEY and CDR2 SVGAGI. This CDR3 has 16 amino acids. Between the trimmed V and J ends, which lost 0 bases and 1 base, there was a span of 10 bases. The CDR3 reads CASSYSGGLAKNIQYF. The CDR3 DNA follows: TGTGCCAGCAGTTACTCCGGGGGGCTGGCCAAAAACATTCAGTACTTC.

This clonotype has only a few counts. The V call is TRBV19, the J call TRBJ2-7; 9 nucleotides match TRBD2. The CDR3 runs to 19 residues. Germline CDR1 is LNHDA and CDR2 is SQIVND (reference sequence). Trimming cost V 4 bases and J 0 bases; bases outside gene matches: 16. The CDR3 loop reads CASSRAHPGSGRSSYEQYF. The CDR3 nucleotides are TGTGCCAGTAGTAGGGCCCACCCGGGGAGCGGGAGGAGCTCCTACGAGCAGTACTTC.

This clonotype was counted a few times. The CDR3 reads CASSVAGQITEAFF. In nucleotides, the CDR3 is TGTGCCAGCAGCGTAGCGGGACAGATCACTGAAGCTTTCTTT. The rearrangement joins TRBV9 to TRBJ1-1, with 7 bases fitting TRBD1. Germline assignment: CDR1 SGDLS and CDR2 YYNGEE. The J segment lost 4 bases and the V segment lost 0 bases, leaving 3 bases of the junction unmatched. CDR3 size: 14 residues.

The V call is TRBV20-1, the J call TRBJ2-7, with a weak D call TRBD1 (6 bases). This CDR3 region has 10 residues. The V and J ends lost 3 bases and 6 bases respectively, with 6 bases between them. CDR1 is DFQATT and CDR2 is SNEGSKA in the germline V gene (reference sequence). The CDR3 DNA sequence: TGCAGTGCTAGCAGGGGCGAGCAGTACTTC. Translation gives CSASRGEQYF.

The rearrangement links TRBV5-1 to TRBJ2-1; 9 bases align to TRBD1. The V and J ends lost 0 bases and 7 bases, in that order; junction bases with no gene match: 8. Looked up from germline, CDR1 is SGHRS and CDR2 is YFSETQ. The CDR3 extends over 16 amino acids. CDR3 DNA: TGCGCCAGCAGCTTGGCCCCCGGGACAGGGATGAATGAGCAGTTCTTC. Translation: CASSLAPGTGMNEQFF.

The chain uses TRBV12-3 or TRBV12-4 and TRBJ1-5, with D uncertain. The CDR3 is 14 amino acids. Trimming pared 3 bases from V and 4 bases from J, leaving 10 bases between. The CDR3 nucleotides are TGTGCCAGCAGTTTGGGAAGAGCGAATCAGCCCCAGCATTTT. This gives the protein CASSLGRANQPQHF.

This clonotype was recorded many times. The chain combines TRBV4-3 with TRBJ2-3; TRBD1 or TRBD2 may be the D gene (6 bases each). This CDR3 has 15 residues. The V gene's germline CDR1 is LGHNA and CDR2 YSLEER. Deletions cut 1 base from V and 6 bases from J, with 14 bases between. The CDR3 region has the DNA TGCGCCAGCAGCCAAGGGGGAGAAGGGGGGGATACGCAGTATTTT. Protein sequence: CASSQGGEGGDTQYF.

This chain joins TRBV5-4 and TRBJ2-1; 11 nucleotides agree with TRBD2. Germline CDR1 SGHNT, CDR2 YYREEE (reference sequence). The ends lost 4 bases at V and 0 bases at J; junction bases unmatched: 9. This CDR3 is 18 amino acids long. CDR3 nucleotide sequence: TGTGCCAGCAGCCCTGGACTAGCGGGCCCGAGCTCCTACAATGAGCAGTTCTTC. This codes for CASSPGLAGPSSYNEQFF.

This clonotype has ten or more counts. The CDR3 DNA reads as TGTGCCACCCGTGGACTAGCGGGAGGTAATGCGAACACCGGGGAGCTGTTTTTT. Translation: CATRGLAGGNANTGELFF. J is TRBJ2-2 and V is TRBV24-1; 14 bases line up with TRBD2. In germline, CDR1 is KGHDR, CDR2 SFDVKD. The CDR3 runs to 18 residues. V was clipped by 9 bases and J by 0 bases; unmatched bases: 8.

This chain connects TRBV2 to TRBJ1-6, with D possibly TRBD1 on 6 matching bases. Looked up from germline, CDR1 is SNHLY and CDR2 is FYNNEI. The CDR3 runs 13 residues. The V end lost 9 bases, the J end lost 9 bases, and 15 bases lay between the germline ends. The chain's CDR3 is CASGRGGGSPLHF. The CDR3 DNA is TGTGCCAGTGGCAGGGGAGGGGGTTCACCCCTCCACTTT.